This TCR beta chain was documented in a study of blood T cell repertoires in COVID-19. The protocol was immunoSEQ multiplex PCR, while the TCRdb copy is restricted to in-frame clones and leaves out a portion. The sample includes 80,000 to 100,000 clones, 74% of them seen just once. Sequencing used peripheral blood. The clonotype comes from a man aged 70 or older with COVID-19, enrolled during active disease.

The CDR3 protein is CASSIPSGLGQETQYF. In nucleotides, the CDR3 is TGTGCCAGTAGCATCCCTAGCGGGCTAGGCCAAGAGACCCAGTACTTC. This chain uses TRBV19 with TRBJ2-5; TRBD2 matches at 8 bases. The CDR3 length is 16 residues. V lost 6 bases and J lost 1; bases outside the gene matches: 10. CDR1 and CDR2 (germline): LNHDA, SQIVND (reference sequence).